What follows is one TCR beta chain and its context. Produced via immunoSEQ multiplex PCR; TCRdb's table is partial and in-frame only. The table records millions of clones, approximately 95% of them present only once. V dropped 2 bases and J dropped 4; count of bases not matched to a gene: 3. The germline gives CDR1 LGHNA, CDR2 YSLEER. The CDR3 runs 16 residues. These data come from a study of shared clonotypes between healthy human individuals. Study overall: The study used three CD4 naive, three CD4 memory, two CD8 naive and one CD8 memory plate per donor.

This chain connects TRBV4-3 to TRBJ2-3; TRBD2 matches 13 bases. This sequence was found in a man younger than 35 in good health. The source material was naive CD4+ T cells sorted from blood. Documented subset: CD45RA+ positively selected. The CDR3 region is CASSQRTSGSADTQYF. CDR3 DNA sequence: TGCGCCAGCAGCCAAAGGACTAGCGGGAGTGCAGATACGCAGTATTTT.